This entry lists 28 T cell receptor beta chains sequenced from one sample in a study of OX40 agonist ivuxolimab in advanced cancers. Assay: immunoSEQ multiplex PCR; the TCRdb copy retains only in-frame clones and omits some. The sample holds under 150,000 clones, 90% seen once. The sample here was CD4+ or CD8+ T cells sorted from blood, taken in a trial of the OX40 agonist ivuxolimab. These receptors were obtained from an adult with an advanced solid tumor such as melanoma, head and neck, liver or kidney cancer.

This clone was picked up a small number of times. The gene calls are TRBV29-1 and TRBJ1-5; no clear D. The germline gives CDR1 SQVTM, CDR2 ANQGSEA. The CDR3 loop spans 14 amino acids. V lost 7 bases to trimming and J lost 4 bases, with 17 bases between them. This chain's CDR3 is CSASSVGENQPQHF. DNA of the CDR3: TGCAGCGCTTCCTCGGTCGGGGAAAATCAGCCCCAGCATTTT.

This rearrangement joins TRBV7-2 to TRBJ1-5; TRBD1 matches at 9 bases. The germline CDR1 and CDR2 sequences are SGHTA and FQGNSA. The CDR3 extends over 14 amino acids. Unmatched junction bases numbered 5, after V lost 5 bases and J lost 6 bases. In DNA form, the CDR3 reads TGTGCCAGCAGCCGTAACAGGGGGCCTCAGCCCCAGCATTTT. Translated, it gives CASSRNRGPQPQHF. The full variable domain, with the rest looked up from reference TRBV7-2 and TRBJ1-5, is GAGVSQSPSNKVTEKGKDVELRCDPISGHTALYWYRQSLGQGLEFLIYFQGNSAPDKSGLPSDRFSAERTGGSVSTLTIQRTQQEDSAVYLCASSRNRGPQPQHFGDGTRLSIL.

This chain's CDR3 is CSVGRQESYEQYF. As DNA, the CDR3 is TGCAGCGTTGGACGACAGGAATCCTACGAGCAGTACTTC. V gene TRBV29-1 combines with J gene TRBJ2-7; D possibly corresponds to TRBD1 (6 bases). The germline gives CDR1 SQVTM, CDR2 ANQGSEA. This CDR3 has 13 residues. Trimming cost V 4 bases and J 1 base, with 11 bases left between them.

The chain links TRBV28 to TRBJ2-7; D is perhaps TRBD2 (6 bases). Trimming removed 2 bases from V and 2 bases from J, with 7 bases in between. The CDR3 has 13 residues. CDR1 and CDR2 (germline): MDHEN, SYDVKM. In DNA form, the CDR3 reads TGTGCCAGCAGTTTACTAGCGACCTACGAGCAGTACTTC. Translation gives CASSLLATYEQYF.

This rearrangement joins TRBV18 to TRBJ1-1; TRBD1 is a possible D gene (5 bases). In germline, CDR1 is KGHSH, CDR2 LQKENI. This CDR3 region has 15 residues. V was cut by 2 bases and J by 1 base, with 11 bases left in between. CDR3 coding DNA: TGTGCCAGCTCACCAGGGGAGGGGTCGAACACTGAAGCTTTCTTT. This translates into CASSPGEGSNTEAFF.

This sequence joins TRBV5-1 and TRBJ2-5; D perhaps matches TRBD1 (6 bases). CDR1 is SGHRS, CDR2 YFSETQ, per germline. With 5 bases removed from V and 2 bases from J, the gap between germline ends came to 10 bases. There are 13 residues in the CDR3. CDR3 loop: CASRVRGQETQYF. In nucleotides, the CDR3 is TGCGCCAGCAGAGTAAGGGGGCAAGAGACCCAGTACTTC.

The CDR3 region is CASSFGTTNTGELFF. The DNA for the CDR3 is TGTGCCAGCAGCTTCGGGACGACGAACACCGGGGAGCTGTTTTTT. The chain links TRBV5-8 to TRBJ2-2; D may correspond to TRBD1 or TRBD2 (5 bases each). This CDR3 region has 15 residues. The germline CDR1 and CDR2 sequences are SGHTS and YDEGEE. V lost 2 bases, J lost 0 bases, and 8 bases lay in between.

The chain joins TRBV10-3 to TRBJ2-7, with TRBD2 matching 10 bases. V was clipped by 6 bases and J by 2 bases; unmatched bases: 13. The CDR3 totals 17 residues. The germline gives CDR1 ENHRY, CDR2 SYGVKD. CDR3 sequence: CAISQSLGLAETYEQYF. CDR3 sequence (DNA): TGTGCCATCAGCCAGAGTCTCGGACTAGCGGAGACCTACGAGCAGTACTTC.

The V call is TRBV18, the J call TRBJ2-6, with 7 bases aligning to TRBD1. The CDR3 is made up of 15 amino acids. Germline assignment: CDR1 KGHSH and CDR2 LQKENI. J was trimmed by 2 bases and V by 6 bases; bases with no gene match: 4. This CDR3 is CASSGTGAGANVLTF. CDR3 nucleotides: TGTGCCAGCTCGGGCACAGGGGCTGGGGCCAACGTCCTGACTTTC.

About this clone: A read error may produce the germline difference seen at one junction end. The J gene is TRBJ1-1, the V gene TRBV19, with TRBD1 matching over 7 bases. CDR3 length equals 15 residues. Germline V gene sequence: CDR1 LNHDA, CDR2 SQIVND (reference sequence). The CDR3 nucleotides read TGTGCCAGCTTATTAACAGGGGAGTTTAAGACTGAAACTTTCTTT. This sequence encodes CASLLTGEFKTETFF.

The V gene is TRBV9, the J gene TRBJ2-1; 11 bases agree with TRBD2. Germline V gene sequence: CDR1 SGDLS, CDR2 YYNGEE. The junction had 12 bases not matched to a gene; V was cut back by 3 bases and J by 7 bases. The CDR3 is made up of 17 amino acids. The CDR3 DNA reads TGTGCCAGCAGCGCGGGCGGGACTAGCGGAGCTCAAAATGAGCAGTTCTTC. Translated: CASSAGGTSGAQNEQFF.

The V call is TRBV7-2, the J call TRBJ2-1, with 15 bases identical to TRBD2. The germline V gene has CDR1 SGHTA and CDR2 FQGNSA. Trimming cost V 2 bases and J 8 bases; bases outside gene matches: 7. CDR3 length: 17 amino acids. CDR3 in DNA: TGTGCCAGCAGCTTATCCCGGACTAGCGGGAGGGCATATGAGCAGTTCTTC. Translated: CASSLSRTSGRAYEQFF.

The chain couples TRBV29-1 to TRBJ2-7, with 11 bases identical to TRBD2. Germline V gene sequence: CDR1 SQVTM, CDR2 ANQGSEA. The CDR3 is 14 amino acids. V was clipped by 4 bases and J by 6 bases; unmatched bases: 8. This CDR3 is CSVVGLAGGGEQYF. Written as DNA, the CDR3 is TGCAGCGTTGTGGGCCTAGCGGGAGGTGGCGAGCAGTACTTC.

V gene TRBV6-1 combines with J gene TRBJ2-7, with D possibly called TRBD1 or TRBD2 (6 bases each). This CDR3 is 14 amino acids long. Per germline, CDR1 MNHNS and CDR2 SASEGT. Trimming left V 6 bases short and J 2 bases short, with 14 bases between. The CDR3 region is CASRAGQGTYEQYF. The DNA for the CDR3 is TGTGCCAGCAGGGCGGGGCAGGGGACCTACGAGCAGTACTTC.

This chain links TRBV6-5 with TRBJ1-1; possibly TRBD1 for D (5 bases). Germline CDR1 reads MNHEY; CDR2 reads SVGAGI. V was clipped by 2 bases and J by 0 bases, with 10 bases between them. The CDR3 contains 15 residues. This chain's CDR3 is CASSYRQLMNTEAFF. DNA for the CDR3: TGTGCCAGCAGTTACCGACAGCTAATGAACACTGAAGCTTTCTTT.

This chain links TRBV4-1 with TRBJ1-4, with 8 positions matching TRBD1. The CDR3 loop spans 16 amino acids. Looked up from germline, CDR1 is MGHRA and CDR2 is YSYEKL. The J segment lost 0 bases and the V segment lost 4 bases, leaving 4 bases of the junction unmatched. The CDR3 DNA reads as TGCGCCAGCAGCCCCGGACAGGGCCCAACTAATGAAAAACTGTTTTTT. Encoded protein: CASSPGQGPTNEKLFF.

The chain joins TRBV6-1 to TRBJ2-1; D not resolved. The CDR3 is made up of 8 amino acids. V lost 10 bases to trimming and J lost 10 bases, with 5 bases between them. Germline CDR1 reads MNHNS; CDR2 reads SASEGT. CDR3 coding DNA: TGTGCCACTACGGAGCAGTTCTTC. It is translated as CATTEQFF.

The chain has TRBV28 and TRBJ2-3; D is uncertain. Per the germline V gene, CDR1 is MDHEN and CDR2 is SYDVKM. The CDR3 has 11 amino acids. CDR3 DNA: TGTGCTATGTCTAGCACAGATACGCAGTATTTT. Protein product: CAMSSTDTQYF.

The rearrangement uses TRBV14 and TRBJ2-7, with a tentative D call TRBD1 (5 bases). The CDR3 is made up of 18 amino acids. The germline V and J ends were trimmed by 6 bases and 3 bases, with 27 bases remaining between them. The germline gives CDR1 SGHDN, CDR2 FVKESK. This CDR3 is CASSQKETASFVGYEQYF. CDR3 nucleotides: TGTGCCAGCAGTCAGAAGGAGACAGCCTCATTCGTTGGCTACGAGCAGTACTTC.

The chain employs TRBV7-2 and TRBJ1-2; 7 bases are shared with TRBD1. The CDR3 is 16 residues long. With V trimmed by 5 bases and J by 4 bases, 13 bases remained unmatched. From germline, CDR1 is SGHTA and CDR2 FQGNSA. The CDR3 DNA reads as TGTGCCAGCAGCACACGACAGGGAAGCTTTGTCTATGGCTACACCTTC. Encoded protein: CASSTRQGSFVYGYTF.

The CDR3 DNA reads TGTGCCAGCTCTGGGAGCAGGTACACCGGGGAGCTGTTTTTT. This translates into CASSGSRYTGELFF. This chain joins TRBV6-4 and TRBJ2-2; maybe TRBD2 (5 bases). CDR3 length: 14 amino acids. Germline loops: CDR1 MRHNA, CDR2 SNTAGT. The V end was cut by 8 bases, the J end by 3 bases, with 13 bases between.

The chain is built from TRBV27 and TRBJ1-2; tentative D call: TRBD1 (6 bases). This CDR3 has 15 amino acids. V shed 3 bases and J shed 1 base, with 12 bases lying between them. CDR1 and CDR2 (germline): MNHEY, SMNVEV (reference sequence). The CDR3, as DNA: TGTGCCAGCAGTTTCACGGGGGCGGGTAACTATGGCTACACCTTC. Its translation: CASSFTGAGNYGYTF.

This chain joins TRBV2 and TRBJ1-1; D is unresolved. V lost 8 bases, J lost 7 bases, and 17 bases lay in between. CDR1 is SNHLY and CDR2 is FYNNEI in the germline V gene. The CDR3 is 13 residues long. This CDR3 is CASRGFGTHEAFF. DNA of the CDR3: TGTGCCAGCCGCGGGTTTGGTACTCATGAAGCTTTCTTT.

V is TRBV30 and J is TRBJ2-1; no firm D call. Germline CDR1 and CDR2: GTSNPN and SVGIG (reference sequence). Trimming removed 0 bases at V and 8 bases at J, with 11 bases between. This CDR3 is 13 amino acids long. This CDR3 reads CAWSVRKQDEQFF. DNA of the CDR3: TGTGCCTGGAGTGTACGTAAGCAGGATGAGCAGTTCTTC.

This clone was observed a single time. The V gene is TRBV5-4, the J gene TRBJ2-3; D is unresolved. This CDR3 region has 12 residues. V gave up 2 bases and J gave up 7 bases, with 8 bases separating them. Germline assignment: CDR1 SGHNT and CDR2 YYREEE (reference sequence). This CDR3 is CASSLELYTQYF. In nucleotides, the CDR3 is TGTGCCAGCAGCTTAGAGTTGTATACGCAGTATTTT.

This chain joins TRBV4-1 and TRBJ1-5, with a tentative D call TRBD1 (6 bases). This CDR3 is built from 14 residues. Germline V gene sequence: CDR1 MGHRA, CDR2 YSYEKL. V gave up 0 bases and J gave up 9 bases, with 12 bases separating them. The CDR3 DNA reads as TGCGCCAGCAGCCAAGACGAAGGGGGGAGGCCCCAGCATTTT. Its protein product is CASSQDEGGRPQHF.

The chain uses TRBV15 and TRBJ2-7; D is ambiguous. The ends were cut back, 0 bases at V and 0 bases at J, with 6 bases in the middle. Germline-derived CDR1 and CDR2 are LNHNV and YYDKDF (reference sequence). This CDR3 contains 14 residues. The CDR3 protein is CATSRDLGSYEQYF. CDR3 in DNA: TGTGCCACCAGCAGAGACTTGGGCTCCTACGAGCAGTACTTC.

The gene calls are TRBV7-9 and TRBJ2-1, with 9 bases identical to TRBD2. Germline values: CDR1 SEHNR, CDR2 FQNEAQ (reference sequence). Trimming took 4 bases from V and 5 from J; bases not matched to a gene: 9. This CDR3 region has 16 residues. In DNA, the CDR3 is TGTGCCAGCAGCTACTCCGGGACTAGCCTAAACAATGAGCAGTTCTTC. Translating gives CASSYSGTSLNNEQFF.